These 17 T cell receptor beta chains originate from one sample sequenced in a study of patients and donors after allogeneic stem cell transplantation. TCRdb processed the RT-PCR reads anew with MiXCR; each CDR3 protein has one entry. This table holds about 410,000 distinct CDR3 sequences, approximately 16% found once. Source material: blood, either unsorted or a sorted T cell fraction (not recorded which). These receptors were collected from a human donor who was either an allogeneic HSCT recipient or a stem cell or donor lymphocyte infusion donor (not recorded which). It is not recorded whose cells these are; they may come from a transplant donor.

DNA of the CDR3: TGTGCCACCATCCGGGATGTAGGGACCGGGGAGCTGTTTTTT. Its translation: CATIRDVGTGELFF. The chain joins TRBV2 to TRBJ2-2, with D possibly TRBD2 on 5 matching bases. CDR3 length equals 14 residues. Germline V gives CDR1 SNHLY, CDR2 FYNNEI. V was clipped by 10 bases and J by 5 bases, with 17 bases between them. The whole variable domain, filled in from reference TRBV2 and TRBJ2-2, reads EPEVTQTPSHQVTQMGQEVILRCVPISNHLYFYWYRQILGQKVEFLVSFYNNEISEKSEIFDDQFSVERPDGSNFTLKIRSTKLEDSAMYFCATIRDVGTGELFFGEGSRLTVL.

This clonotype was seen only a few times. The V and J genes are TRBV12-3 or TRBV12-4 and TRBJ2-5; D not certain. Trimming pared 3 bases from V and 2 bases from J, leaving 7 bases between. CDR3 length equals 13 residues. The CDR3 coding sequence is TGTGCCAGCAGTTTCAAGGGTCAAGAGACCCAGTACTTC. Translation gives CASSFKGQETQYF.

This clonotype was detected only a few times. This chain links TRBV30 with TRBJ1-1, with D perhaps matching TRBD1 (5 bases). Germline CDR1 is GTSNPN and CDR2 is SVGIG (reference sequence). V was clipped by 4 bases and J by 4 bases, with 13 bases between them. The CDR3 loop spans 13 amino acids. The chain's CDR3 is CAWKQGGGTEAFF. CDR3 sequence (DNA): TGTGCCTGGAAGCAAGGTGGGGGCACTGAAGCTTTCTTT.

The chain combines TRBV4-2 with TRBJ1-5; possible D gene TRBD1, 6 bases. Trimming took 3 bases from V and 7 from J, leaving 13 bases between them. Germline V gene lookup returns CDR1 LGHNA and CDR2 YNFKEQ. There are 14 residues in the CDR3. The CDR3 DNA reads TGTGCCAGCAGCCAGGAGGCAGGGGCCCAGCCCCAGCATTTT. Translated, it gives CASSQEAGAQPQHF.

The table lists this clonotype with many counts. Here the CDR3 reads CASSPVGIGNGPQHF. The CDR3 nucleotides read TGCGCCAGCAGCCCAGTTGGAATTGGAAACGGGCCCCAGCATTTT. This sequence joins TRBV5-1 and TRBJ1-5; D unresolved. The germline gives CDR1 SGHRS, CDR2 YFSETQ. The CDR3 is 15 residues long. V was cut by 4 bases and J by 9 bases, with 20 bases left in between.

This clonotype was detected only a few times. The chain links TRBV29-1 to TRBJ2-5, with a weak D call TRBD2 (6 bases). The V gene lost 7 bases and the J gene lost 5 bases, with 20 bases spanning the gap. The CDR3 length is 14 residues. From germline, CDR1 is SQVTM and CDR2 ANQGSEA. The CDR3 spells CSATPGGWGETQYF. For the CDR3, the DNA is TGCAGCGCTACCCCCGGGGGTTGGGGGGAGACCCAGTACTTC.

The V gene is TRBV7-6, the J gene TRBJ2-7; 12 positions match TRBD2. Germline loops: CDR1 SGHVS, CDR2 FNYEAQ. The CDR3 contains 16 residues. The J segment lost 5 bases and the V segment lost 5 bases, leaving 10 bases of the junction unmatched. The CDR3 protein is CASSPLLAGGSHEQYF. The DNA of the CDR3 is TGTGCCAGCAGCCCCCTTCTAGCGGGAGGGTCCCACGAGCAGTACTTC.

There are a few counts of this clonotype. The V gene is TRBV24-1, the J gene TRBJ1-5; D is unresolved. CDR1 is KGHDR, CDR2 SFDVKD, per germline. The length of the CDR3 is 12 residues. V dropped 3 bases and J dropped 10 bases, with 9 bases sitting between them. CDR3 residues: CATSDPGLPQHF. In DNA form, the CDR3 reads TGTGCCACCAGTGATCCCGGGCTCCCCCAGCATTTT.

This clonotype showed up just a few times. The chain employs TRBV11-2 and TRBJ1-1; D is uncertain. The CDR3 runs 14 residues. Trimming removed 5 bases from V and 3 bases from J, with 13 bases in between. The germline gives CDR1 SGHAT, CDR2 FQNNGV. The DNA for the CDR3 is TGTGCCAGCAGCCAGACGGCGAAGGACACTGAAGCTTTCTTT. Amino acids: CASSQTAKDTEAFF.

The sample holds many counts of this clonotype. The chain joins TRBV24-1 to TRBJ2-1, with 9 bases identical to TRBD1. With V trimmed by 6 bases and J by 6 bases, 5 bases remained unmatched. Looked up from germline, CDR1 is KGHDR and CDR2 is SFDVKD. This CDR3 region has 14 residues. CDR3 region: CATSPGTGSNEQFF. For the CDR3, the DNA is TGTGCCACCAGTCCCGGGACAGGGAGCAATGAGCAGTTCTTC.

This clonotype was observed a handful of times. V gene TRBV7-2 combines with J gene TRBJ1-5, with 9 bases lining up with TRBD1. Germline V gives CDR1 SGHTA, CDR2 FQGNSA. The CDR3 extends over 16 amino acids. The junction had 9 bases not matched to a gene; V was cut back by 5 bases and J by 4 bases. CDR3 residues: CASSPRTGVRNQPQHF. For the CDR3, the DNA is TGTGCCAGCAGCCCCCGGACAGGGGTAAGGAATCAGCCCCAGCATTTT.

This clonotype was picked up a small number of times. The V call is TRBV7-2, the J call TRBJ2-7; no reliable D call. Trimming removed 3 bases at V and 4 bases at J, with 13 bases between. CDR1 and CDR2 (germline): SGHTA, FQGNSA. This CDR3 spans 14 amino acids. The CDR3 loop reads CASSFRQSPYEQYF. The CDR3 bases are TGTGCCAGCAGCTTCCGACAAAGCCCGTACGAGCAGTACTTC.

This clonotype came up once. This chain uses TRBV28 with TRBJ2-6; TRBD1 matches 7 bases. The length of the CDR3 is 16 residues. Trimming at V came to 5 bases and at J to 2 bases, leaving 6 bases not matched to a gene. CDR1 and CDR2 (germline): MDHEN, SYDVKM. The CDR3 region is CASSRDRAPGANVLTF. In nucleotides, the CDR3 is TGTGCCAGCAGTCGTGACAGGGCACCTGGGGCCAACGTCCTGACTTTC.

Only a few counts were recorded for this clonotype. V usage is TRBV5-1 and J usage is TRBJ2-7; perhaps D is TRBD1 or TRBD2 (5 bases each). The CDR3 has 16 amino acids. With 4 bases removed from V and 2 bases from J, the gap between germline ends came to 19 bases. Germline assignment: CDR1 SGHRS and CDR2 YFSETQ. The CDR3 region has the DNA TGCGCCAGCAGCCTCAGCCCGGGGACGGCGACCTACGAGCAGTACTTC. Its protein product is CASSLSPGTATYEQYF.

The V gene is TRBV7-9, the J gene TRBJ1-6; D remains ambiguous. The CDR3 runs 14 residues. Germline V gene data show CDR1 as SEHNR and CDR2 as FQNEAQ (reference sequence). V gave up 1 base and J gave up 5 bases, with 6 bases separating them. This chain's CDR3 is CASSLGHHNSPLHF. CDR3 nucleotide sequence: TGTGCCAGCAGCTTAGGGCACCATAATTCACCCCTCCACTTT.

In this sample, this clonotype turned up a few times. The CDR3 spells CASSSANTQYF. CDR3 in DNA: TGCGCCAGCAGTTCGGCCAATACGCAGTATTTT. This chain joins TRBV5-1 and TRBJ2-3; D gene uncertain. Trimming removed 5 bases at V and 7 bases at J, with 8 bases between. Germline lookup yields CDR1 SGHRS and CDR2 YFSETQ. This CDR3 contains 11 residues.

The rearrangement joins TRBV4-3 to TRBJ1-1, with TRBD1 as a possible D gene (6 bases). Trimming stripped 3 bases from V and 3 bases from J, with 14 bases between. This CDR3 contains 15 residues. CDR1 LGHNA and CDR2 YSLEER come from the germline V gene. CDR3 amino acids: CASSHTGMGDTEAFF. CDR3 in DNA: TGCGCCAGCAGCCACACAGGGATGGGGGACACTGAAGCTTTCTTT.